Each of the 2 T cell receptor beta chains below was sequenced from the same sample in a study of cytomegalovirus exposure and HLA in healthy donors. With 60 Vbeta and 13 Jbeta primers, the PCR was carried out. Sequencing was performed with immunoSEQ multiplex PCR; in TCRdb, only in-frame clones are kept and a portion is missing. This table has some 57,000 clones, less than 85% appearing once. Sequencing input: PBMCs. The receptors were sampled from an older woman in good health and CMV-seropositive.

The chain is built from TRBV27 and TRBJ1-5; D ambiguous. There are 15 residues in the CDR3. Trimming pared 3 bases from V and 1 base from J, leaving 10 bases between. Germline CDR1 MNHEY, CDR2 SMNVEV (reference sequence). The CDR3 is CASSFAWPSNQPQHF. The DNA for the CDR3 is TGTGCCAGCAGTTTTGCATGGCCCAGCAATCAGCCCCAGCATTTT.

The rearrangement joins TRBV6-1 to TRBJ2-7; 8 bases align to TRBD1. The CDR3 extends over 15 amino acids. V shed 4 bases, J shed 5 bases, and the junction held 10 bases outside the gene matches. In germline, CDR1 is MNHNS, CDR2 SASEGT. The chain's CDR3 is CASSGRDRFPDEQYF. The CDR3 region has the DNA TGTGCCAGCAGTGGTCGGGACAGGTTTCCGGACGAGCAGTACTTC.